Following are 30 T cell receptor beta chains from one sample sequenced in a study of T cells in Graves' hyperthyroidism and ophthalmopathy. TCR beta CDR3 regions were amplified from RNA. Researchers ran a first-round RT-PCR on the TCR CDR3 using the HTBI primer set. TCRdb re-called the multiplex PCR reads through MiXCR, storing one row per CDR3 protein. The sample has 490,000 or so distinct CDR3 sequences, 40% to 55% seen once. The material sequenced was peripheral blood or thyroid tissue (not recorded which). Receptor source: an adult woman with Graves' disease, either hyperthyroidism or ophthalmopathy (not recorded which).

The gene calls are TRBV10-3 and TRBJ1-5; D is perhaps TRBD1 (5 bases). From germline, CDR1 is ENHRY and CDR2 SYGVKD. Trimming removed 10 bases at V and 1 base at J, with 14 bases between. This CDR3 region has 14 residues. The CDR3 DNA reads as TGTGCCACCCGGGACCTAAGAAGCAATCAGCCCCAGCATTTT. Encoded protein: CATRDLRSNQPQHF.

This rearrangement joins TRBV10-3 to TRBJ1-6; TRBD1 matches at 7 bases. CDR1 ENHRY and CDR2 SYGVKD come from the germline V gene. This CDR3 has 15 amino acids. J was trimmed by 5 bases and V by 6 bases; bases with no gene match: 7. CDR3 sequence (DNA): TGTGCCATCAGAGGACAGGACTTAAATAATTCACCCCTCCACTTT. The encoded protein is CAIRGQDLNNSPLHF.

Regarding this clonotype: No DNA is shown, since the ends of the CDR3 on it are uncertain; the CDR3 is the one TCRdb lists. The chain uses TRBV7-2 and TRBJ2-5; the D segment call TRBD1 is taken from the table without a DNA check. Germline CDR1 is SGHTA and CDR2 is FQGNSA. The CDR3 spans 19 amino acids, including both terminal residues. The CDR3 here is CASSLVQDGYTFGSGTQYF.

Many counts were recorded for this clonotype. V gene TRBV7-8 combines with J gene TRBJ1-5; D remains ambiguous. Looked up from germline, CDR1 is SGHVS and CDR2 is FQNEAQ. This CDR3 is built from 15 residues. V was clipped by 2 bases and J by 5 bases, with 13 bases between them. As DNA, the CDR3 is TGTGCCAGCAGCTTATTCGGCAGCCCGGATCAGCCCCAGCATTTT. Amino acids: CASSLFGSPDQPQHF.

In its sample, this clonotype was seen a few times. The rearrangement uses TRBV25-1 and TRBJ2-5; tentatively, D is TRBD1 (6 bases). CDR3 length: 15 amino acids. Germline loops: CDR1 MGHDK, CDR2 SYGVNS. V was pared by 1 base and J by 8 bases, with 17 bases between. The CDR3: CASSESRRDTDTQYF. For the CDR3, the DNA is TGTGCCAGCAGTGAATCTCGACGGGACACCGATACCCAGTACTTC.

Only a few counts were recorded for this clonotype. CDR3 sequence (DNA): TGTGCCACCAGGCCGTCGGAGACATCATCCGGGGAGCTGTTTTTT. The encoded protein is CATRPSETSSGELFF. V usage is TRBV24-1 and J usage is TRBJ2-2; D is uncertain. Germline values: CDR1 KGHDR, CDR2 SFDVKD. The CDR3 consists of 15 residues. Trimming took off 7 bases at V and 6 bases at J, with 17 bases between the two ends.

The rearrangement links TRBV29-1 to TRBJ2-5; 14 positions agree with TRBD2. Trimming removed 4 bases from V and 3 bases from J; junction bases left unmatched: 4. This CDR3 is 15 amino acids long. The V gene's germline CDR1 is SQVTM and CDR2 ANQGSEA. CDR3 sequence reads: CSVAGLAGVKETQYF. CDR3 DNA: TGCAGCGTTGCGGGACTAGCGGGAGTTAAAGAGACCCAGTACTTC.

This clonotype has just a few counts. The rearrangement uses TRBV7-9 and TRBJ2-7; 7 bases map to TRBD2. There are 14 residues in the CDR3. V shed 1 base, J shed 3 bases, and the junction held 3 bases outside the gene matches. Germline values: CDR1 SEHNR, CDR2 FQNEAQ (reference sequence). This chain's CDR3 is CASSLGGGNYEQYF. The CDR3 DNA reads TGTGCCAGCAGCTTAGGGGGGGGGAACTACGAGCAGTACTTC.

This clonotype was detected ten times or more. This rearrangement joins TRBV6-1 to TRBJ2-5, with D possibly called TRBD1 or TRBD2 (5 bases each). Looked up from germline, CDR1 is MNHNS and CDR2 is SASEGT. V was clipped by 6 bases and J by 0 bases, with 11 bases between them. This CDR3 comprises 14 residues. The CDR3 here is CASRAPGHQETQYF. CDR3 DNA: TGTGCCAGCAGAGCCCCGGGACACCAAGAGACCCAGTACTTC.

The chain combines TRBV29-1 with TRBJ1-1; 7 nucleotides align to TRBD1. The CDR3 loop spans 15 amino acids. CDR1 is SQVTM and CDR2 is ANQGSEA in the germline V gene. The junction had 9 bases not matched to a gene; V was cut back by 5 bases and J by 0 bases. Here the CDR3 reads CSVSGGTLMNTEAFF. The CDR3 DNA follows: TGCAGCGTTTCAGGGGGTACCCTTATGAACACTGAAGCTTTCTTT.

This clonotype has only a few counts. The chain carries TRBV7-8 and TRBJ2-7; 12 nucleotides line up with TRBD2. Trimming at V came to 5 bases and at J to 1 base, leaving 9 bases not matched to a gene. In germline, CDR1 is SGHVS, CDR2 FQNEAQ. The CDR3 contains 17 residues. CDR3 in DNA: TGTGCCAGCAGCGGGCTAGCGGGAGGGCACGATTCCTACGAGCAGTACTTC. Encoded protein: CASSGLAGGHDSYEQYF.

The sample holds a few counts of this clonotype. The gene calls are TRBV15 and TRBJ2-2, with 7 bases identical to TRBD2. The J segment lost 5 bases and the V segment lost 5 bases, leaving 8 bases of the junction unmatched. CDR3 length equals 15 residues. CDR1 and CDR2 from the germline V gene are LNHNV and YYDKDF (reference sequence). The CDR3 sequence is CATSQGRGETGELFF. The CDR3 DNA reads TGTGCCACCAGCCAAGGGAGGGGAGAAACCGGGGAGCTGTTTTTT.

On this clonotype itself: A read error may account for a junction end that differs from germline. The chain combines TRBV12-3 or TRBV12-4 with TRBJ2-7; TRBD1 agrees at 7 bases. The CDR3 has 17 amino acids. Here the CDR3 reads CASTLGGGVPQIYEQHF. In nucleotides, the CDR3 is TGTGCCAGCACCCTAGGGGGCGGCGTTCCACAAATCTACGAGCAGCACTTC.

The sample holds many counts of this clonotype. The rearrangement joins TRBV5-1 to TRBJ2-5; TRBD2 matches 14 bases. V lost 3 bases and J lost 5; bases outside the gene matches: 9. Germline assignment: CDR1 SGHRS and CDR2 YFSETQ. This CDR3 comprises 17 residues. DNA for the CDR3: TGCGCCAGCAGCTGGGGACTAGCGGGAGAGGGGGGCGAGACCCAGTACTTC. Translation: CASSWGLAGEGGETQYF. The variable domain in full, with the rest retrieved from reference TRBV5-1 and TRBJ2-5, is KAGVTQTPRYLIKTRGQQVTLSCSPISGHRSVSWYQQTPGQGLQFLFEYFSETQRNKGNFPGRFSGRQFSNSRSEMNVSTLELGDSALYLCASSWGLAGEGGETQYFGPGTRLLVL.

This clonotype was seen at least ten times. The genes are TRBV7-2 and TRBJ1-1, with 9 bases fitting TRBD1. Trimming at V came to 4 bases and at J to 7 bases, leaving 4 bases not matched to a gene. Per germline, CDR1 SGHTA and CDR2 FQGNSA. This CDR3 has 13 residues. The CDR3 is CASSSRQGGEAFF. Here the CDR3 DNA reads TGTGCCAGCAGCTCAAGACAGGGGGGTGAAGCTTTCTTT.

Many counts were recorded for this clonotype. V usage is TRBV20-1 and J usage is TRBJ2-3; D ambiguous. Germline CDR1 is DFQATT and CDR2 is SNEGSKA (reference sequence). Trimming shortened V by 0 bases and J by 6 bases, and 7 bases separated the two germline ends. CDR3 length: 12 residues. The CDR3 DNA reads as TGCAGTGCTAGAGATCAGAGGGATACGCAGTATTTT. It translates to CSARDQRDTQYF.

The chain uses TRBV2 and TRBJ1-2; no reliable D call. CDR3 length equals 13 residues. V shed 3 bases and J shed 8 bases, with 13 bases lying between them. Germline-derived CDR1 and CDR2 are SNHLY and FYNNEI. In DNA form, the CDR3 reads TGTGCCAGCAGTGAGGACGAGGACGGGGGCTACACCTTC. This sequence encodes CASSEDEDGGYTF. The full variable domain, its missing parts supplied by reference TRBV2 and TRBJ1-2, is EPEVTQTPSHQVTQMGQEVILRCVPISNHLYFYWYRQILGQKVEFLVSFYNNEISEKSEIFDDQFSVERPDGSNFTLKIRSTKLEDSAMYFCASSEDEDGGYTFGSGTRLTVV.

This chain joins TRBV6-2 or TRBV6-3 and TRBJ2-7; 8 nucleotides align to TRBD1. V gave up 5 bases and J gave up 2 bases; unmatched junction bases: 5. The CDR3 length is 14 residues. CDR1 and CDR2 (germline): MNHEY, SVGEGT. CDR3 sequence (DNA): TGTGCCAGCAGTACGGACAGGGATCCCTACGAGCAGTACTTC. This translates into CASSTDRDPYEQYF.

This chain links TRBV5-1 with TRBJ1-1; D perhaps matches TRBD1 (6 bases). Germline CDR1 is SGHRS and CDR2 is YFSETQ. The CDR3 is made up of 16 amino acids. V lost 3 bases and J 5 bases, leaving 20 bases between the germline ends. CDR3 loop: CASSSETTGPATEAFF. The CDR3 DNA follows: TGCGCCAGCAGCTCAGAAACGACAGGTCCCGCGACTGAAGCTTTCTTT.

The chain carries TRBV20-1 and TRBJ1-1; a weak D match, TRBD1 (6 bases). Germline V gene sequence: CDR1 DFQATT, CDR2 SNEGSKA (reference sequence). The CDR3 spans 13 residues. Trimming shortened V by 5 bases and J by 1 base, and 11 bases separated the two germline ends. CDR3 coding DNA: TGCAGTGCTTATACAGGGCCGAACACTGAAGCTTTCTTT. Translated, it gives CSAYTGPNTEAFF.

The table lists this clonotype with a few counts. A much larger clone sits a single nucleotide away, making a read error possible. The J gene is TRBJ2-5, the V gene TRBV20-1; D remains unclear. V lost 3 bases, J lost 1 base, and 3 bases lay in between. Germline assignment: CDR1 DFQATT and CDR2 SNEGSKA (reference sequence). This CDR3 region has 11 residues. The CDR3 sequence is CSARTQETQYF. CDR3 nucleotide sequence: TGCAGTGCTAGGACCCAAGAGACCCAGTACTTC.

This clonotype was picked up one time. The chain links TRBV9 to TRBJ2-7, with 7 bases matching TRBD2. The germline CDR1 and CDR2 sequences are SGDLS and YYNGEE. The CDR3 sequence is 15 residues long. V lost 2 bases to trimming and J lost 2 bases; unmatched junction nucleotides: 7. The CDR3, as DNA: TGTGCCAGCAGCGTTGGCGGGAGTTCGACCTACGAGCAGTACTTC. This sequence encodes CASSVGGSSTYEQYF.

In regard to this clonotype: A much larger clone differs from this one at a single base, so this may be a read error. The V and J genes are TRBV7-8 and TRBJ2-5; D might be TRBD2 (6 bases). The CDR3 length is 15 residues. V was cut by 5 bases and J by 5 bases, with 18 bases left in between. Germline CDR1 is SGHVS and CDR2 is FQNEAQ. The CDR3 coding sequence is TGTGCCAGCAGCCAAAGCCAGGGAGGTTTGGAGACCCAGTACTTC. Translated: CASSQSQGGLETQYF.

This clonotype was seen at least ten times. The chain combines TRBV25-1 with TRBJ1-3, with TRBD1 identical over 10 bases. This CDR3 is 15 amino acids long. J gave up 8 bases and V 3 bases, and 7 bases lay outside the gene matches. Germline CDR1 is MGHDK and CDR2 is SYGVNS. The CDR3: CASSDPRTGGDTIYF. DNA for the CDR3: TGTGCCAGCAGTGACCCGCGGACAGGGGGGGACACCATATATTTT.

The CDR3: CASSAGTTQKGTQYF. In DNA form, the CDR3 reads TGTGCCAGTTCAGCAGGAACCACCCAGAAAGGGACCCAGTACTTC. V usage is TRBV7-7 and J usage is TRBJ2-5; D gene uncertain. The V end lost 9 bases, the J end lost 7 bases, and 24 bases lay between the germline ends. Germline assignment: CDR1 SSHAT and CDR2 FNYEAQ (reference sequence). The CDR3 sequence is 15 residues long.

This clonotype has ten or more counts. The chain employs TRBV7-2 and TRBJ2-7; 8 bases fit TRBD2. The trim removed 2 bases at V and 2 bases at J, leaving 5 bases unmatched. CDR3 length: 15 residues. CDR1 is SGHTA, CDR2 FQGNSA, per germline. The CDR3 loop is CASSLSSGIPYEQYF. CDR3 nucleotide sequence: TGTGCCAGCAGCTTAAGTAGCGGGATCCCCTACGAGCAGTACTTC. Full variable domain (outside the CDR3, taken from reference TRBV7-2 and TRBJ2-7): GAGVSQSPSNKVTEKGKDVELRCDPISGHTALYWYRQSLGQGLEFLIYFQGNSAPDKSGLPSDRFSAERTGGSVSTLTIQRTQQEDSAVYLCASSLSSGIPYEQYFGPGTRLTVT.

The chain couples TRBV28 to TRBJ1-2; 10 nucleotides agree with TRBD1. The V and J ends lost 6 bases and 8 bases, in that order; junction bases with no gene match: 15. This CDR3 is 16 amino acids long. Germline V CDR1 and CDR2: MDHEN, SYDVKM. The DNA for the CDR3 is TGTGCCAGCAGGATGCTACTCCTGACAGGGGGCTTCGGCTACACCTTC. Translating gives CASRMLLLTGGFGYTF.

This clonotype was counted many times. This chain uses TRBV24-1 with TRBJ1-5, with D uncertain. V lost 7 bases and J lost 3, with 9 bases in between. CDR3 length equals 13 residues. The germline gives CDR1 KGHDR, CDR2 SFDVKD. The CDR3 DNA sequence: TGTGCCACCAGCCTTGGGGACAATCAGCCCCAGCATTTT. Residues: CATSLGDNQPQHF.

V is TRBV2 and J is TRBJ1-1; D is perhaps TRBD1 (6 bases). The germline V gene encodes CDR1 SNHLY and CDR2 FYNNEI. V was clipped by 11 bases and J by 1 base, with 17 bases between them. This CDR3 spans 14 amino acids. CDR3 DNA: TGTGCCTGTAGTATGGGACACCCGAACACTGAAGCTTTCTTT. Amino acid sequence: CACSMGHPNTEAFF.

This chain links TRBV6-6 with TRBJ1-2; 7 positions match TRBD1. This CDR3 spans 15 amino acids. V shed 6 bases, J shed 5 bases, and the junction held 12 bases outside the gene matches. The germline V gene has CDR1 MNHNY and CDR2 SVGAGI (reference sequence). The CDR3 region is CASSLGSGTEYGYTF. The CDR3 DNA sequence: TGTGCCAGCAGCTTAGGCTCGGGGACAGAATATGGCTACACCTTC.